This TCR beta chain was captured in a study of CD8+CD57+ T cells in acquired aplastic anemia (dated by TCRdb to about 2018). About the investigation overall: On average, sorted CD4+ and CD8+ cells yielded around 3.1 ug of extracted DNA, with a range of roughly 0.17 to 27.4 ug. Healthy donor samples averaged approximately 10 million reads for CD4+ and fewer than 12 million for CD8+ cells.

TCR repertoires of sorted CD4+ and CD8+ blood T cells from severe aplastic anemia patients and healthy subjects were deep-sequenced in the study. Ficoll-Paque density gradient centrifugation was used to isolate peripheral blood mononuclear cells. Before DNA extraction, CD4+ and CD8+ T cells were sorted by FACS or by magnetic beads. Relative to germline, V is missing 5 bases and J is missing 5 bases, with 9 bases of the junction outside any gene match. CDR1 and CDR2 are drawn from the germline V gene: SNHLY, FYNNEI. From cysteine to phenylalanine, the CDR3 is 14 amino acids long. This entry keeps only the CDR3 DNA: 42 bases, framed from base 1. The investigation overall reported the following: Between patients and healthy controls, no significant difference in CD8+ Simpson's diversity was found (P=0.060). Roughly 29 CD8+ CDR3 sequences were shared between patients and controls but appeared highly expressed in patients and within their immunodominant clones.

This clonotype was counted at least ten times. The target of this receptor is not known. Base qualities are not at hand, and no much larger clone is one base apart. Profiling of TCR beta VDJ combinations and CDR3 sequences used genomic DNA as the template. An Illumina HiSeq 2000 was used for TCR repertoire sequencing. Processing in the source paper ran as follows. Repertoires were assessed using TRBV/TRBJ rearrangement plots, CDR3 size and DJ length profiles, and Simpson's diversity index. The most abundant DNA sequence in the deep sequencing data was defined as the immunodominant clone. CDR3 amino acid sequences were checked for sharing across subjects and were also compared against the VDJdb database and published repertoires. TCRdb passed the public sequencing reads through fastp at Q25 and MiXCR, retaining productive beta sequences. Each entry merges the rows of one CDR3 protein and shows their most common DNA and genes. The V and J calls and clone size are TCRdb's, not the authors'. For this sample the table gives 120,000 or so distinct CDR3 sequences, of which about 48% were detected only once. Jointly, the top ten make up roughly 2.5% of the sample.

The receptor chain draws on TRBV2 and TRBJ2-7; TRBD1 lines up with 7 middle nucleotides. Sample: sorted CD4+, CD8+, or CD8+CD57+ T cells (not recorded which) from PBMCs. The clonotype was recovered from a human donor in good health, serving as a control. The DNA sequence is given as TGTGCCAGCAGTCGCGACAGGGTTGTCCACGAGCAGTACTTC. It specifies CASSRDRVVHEQYF.